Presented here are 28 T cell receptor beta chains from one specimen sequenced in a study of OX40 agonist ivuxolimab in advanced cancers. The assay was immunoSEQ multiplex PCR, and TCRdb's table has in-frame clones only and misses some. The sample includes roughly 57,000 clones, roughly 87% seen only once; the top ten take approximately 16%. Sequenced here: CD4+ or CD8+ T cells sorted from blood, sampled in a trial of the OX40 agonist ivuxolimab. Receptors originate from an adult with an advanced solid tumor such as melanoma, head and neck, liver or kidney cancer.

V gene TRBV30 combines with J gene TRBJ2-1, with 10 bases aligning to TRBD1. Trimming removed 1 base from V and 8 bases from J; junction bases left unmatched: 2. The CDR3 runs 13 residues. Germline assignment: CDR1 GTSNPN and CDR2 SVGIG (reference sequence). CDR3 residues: CAWSDDRGHEQFF. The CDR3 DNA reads TGTGCCTGGAGTGACGACAGGGGGCATGAGCAGTTCTTC.

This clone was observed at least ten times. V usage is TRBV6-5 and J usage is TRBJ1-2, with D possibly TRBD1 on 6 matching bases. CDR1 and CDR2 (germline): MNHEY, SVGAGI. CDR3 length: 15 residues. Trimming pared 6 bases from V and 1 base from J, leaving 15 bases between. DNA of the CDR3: TGTGCCAGCAGCCAAACAGGGACCGTTAACTATGGCTACACCTTC. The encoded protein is CASSQTGTVNYGYTF.

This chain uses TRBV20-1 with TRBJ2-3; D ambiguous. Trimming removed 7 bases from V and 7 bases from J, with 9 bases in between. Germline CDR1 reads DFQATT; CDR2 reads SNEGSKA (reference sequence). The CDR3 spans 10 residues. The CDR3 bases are TGCAGTGTCCCAGACAATACGCAGTATTTT. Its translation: CSVPDNTQYF.

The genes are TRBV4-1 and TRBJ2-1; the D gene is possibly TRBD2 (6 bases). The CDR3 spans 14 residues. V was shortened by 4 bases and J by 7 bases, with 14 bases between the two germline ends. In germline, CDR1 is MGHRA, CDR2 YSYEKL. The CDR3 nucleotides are TGCGCCAGCAGCCTACCCGGGACTCGTAATGAGCAGTTCTTC. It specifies CASSLPGTRNEQFF.

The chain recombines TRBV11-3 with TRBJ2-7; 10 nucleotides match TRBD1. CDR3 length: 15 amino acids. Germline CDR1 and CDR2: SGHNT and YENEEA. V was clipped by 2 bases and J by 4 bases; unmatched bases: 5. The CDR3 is CASSLRGTGDYEQYF. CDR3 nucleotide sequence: TGTGCCAGCAGCTTAAGAGGGACAGGGGATTACGAGCAGTACTTC.

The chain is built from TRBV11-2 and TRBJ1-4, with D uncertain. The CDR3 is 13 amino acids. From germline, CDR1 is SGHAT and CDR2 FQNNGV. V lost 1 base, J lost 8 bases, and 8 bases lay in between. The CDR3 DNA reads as TGTGCCAGCAGCTTAGGACGGTACGAAAAACTGTTTTTT. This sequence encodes CASSLGRYEKLFF.

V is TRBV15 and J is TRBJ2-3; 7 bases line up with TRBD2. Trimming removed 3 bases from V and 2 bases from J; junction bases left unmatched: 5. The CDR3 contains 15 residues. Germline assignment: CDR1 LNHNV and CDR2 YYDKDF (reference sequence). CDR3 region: CATSRGEGYTDTQYF. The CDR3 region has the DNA TGTGCCACCAGCAGGGGGGAGGGGTACACAGATACGCAGTATTTT.

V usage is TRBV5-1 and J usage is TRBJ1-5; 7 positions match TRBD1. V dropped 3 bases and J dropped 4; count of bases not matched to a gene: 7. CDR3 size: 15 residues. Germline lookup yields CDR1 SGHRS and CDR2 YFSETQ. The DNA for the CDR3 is TGCGCCAGCAGCTCGGGGGGACAGCAAAATCAGCCCCAGCATTTT. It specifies CASSSGGQQNQPQHF.

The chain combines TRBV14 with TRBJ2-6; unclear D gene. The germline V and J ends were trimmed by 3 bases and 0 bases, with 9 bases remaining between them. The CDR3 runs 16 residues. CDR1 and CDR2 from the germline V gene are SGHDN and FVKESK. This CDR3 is CASSHGGYSGANVLTF. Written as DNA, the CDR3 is TGTGCCAGCAGCCATGGCGGATACTCTGGGGCCAACGTCCTGACTTTC. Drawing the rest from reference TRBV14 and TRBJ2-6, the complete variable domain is EAGVTQFPSHSVIEKGQTVTLRCDPISGHDNLYWYRRVMGKEIKFLLHFVKESKQDESGMPNNRFLAERTGGTYSTLKVQPAELEDSGVYFCASSHGGYSGANVLTFGAGSRLTVL.

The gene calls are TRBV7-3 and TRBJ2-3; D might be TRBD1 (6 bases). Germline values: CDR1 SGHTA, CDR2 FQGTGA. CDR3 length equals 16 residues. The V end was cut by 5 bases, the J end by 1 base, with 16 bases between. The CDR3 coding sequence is TGTGCCAGCAGCCCACAGGGCGGATCCCGCACAGATACGCAGTATTTT. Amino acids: CASSPQGGSRTDTQYF.

The CDR3 nucleotides read TGTGCCGTCCGGGGGCCGGGCACCGGGGAGCTGTTTTTT. Protein: CAVRGPGTGELFF. This chain uses TRBV6-5 with TRBJ2-2; possibly TRBD1 or TRBD2 for D (6 bases each). The CDR3 loop spans 13 amino acids. Germline loops: CDR1 MNHEY, CDR2 SVGAGI. V lost 11 bases and J lost 4, with 14 bases in between.

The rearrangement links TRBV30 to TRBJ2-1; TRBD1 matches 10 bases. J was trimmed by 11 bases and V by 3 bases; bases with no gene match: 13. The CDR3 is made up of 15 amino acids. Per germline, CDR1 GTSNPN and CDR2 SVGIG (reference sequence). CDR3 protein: CAWRADRGREKQQFF. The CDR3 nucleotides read TGTGCCTGGAGAGCTGACAGGGGGCGTGAGAAACAGCAGTTCTTC.

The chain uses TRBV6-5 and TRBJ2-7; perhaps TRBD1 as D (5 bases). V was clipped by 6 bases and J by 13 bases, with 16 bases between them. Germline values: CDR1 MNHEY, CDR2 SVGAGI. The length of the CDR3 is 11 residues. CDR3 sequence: CASSYTGAFYF. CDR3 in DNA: TGTGCCAGCAGCTACACAGGAGCTTTCTACTTC.

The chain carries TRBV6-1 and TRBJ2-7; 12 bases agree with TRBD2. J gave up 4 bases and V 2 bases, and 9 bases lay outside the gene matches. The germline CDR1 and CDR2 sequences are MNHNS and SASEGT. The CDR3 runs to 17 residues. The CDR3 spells CASSERGTSGFFYEQYF. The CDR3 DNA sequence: TGTGCCAGCAGTGAAAGGGGGACTAGCGGGTTCTTTTACGAGCAGTACTTC.

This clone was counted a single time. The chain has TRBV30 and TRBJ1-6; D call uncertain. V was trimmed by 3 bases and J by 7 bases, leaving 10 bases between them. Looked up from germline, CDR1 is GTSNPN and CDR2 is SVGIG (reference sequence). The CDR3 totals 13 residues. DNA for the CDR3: TGTGCCTGGAGGCCCGGGAAAAATTCACCCCTCCACTTT. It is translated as CAWRPGKNSPLHF.

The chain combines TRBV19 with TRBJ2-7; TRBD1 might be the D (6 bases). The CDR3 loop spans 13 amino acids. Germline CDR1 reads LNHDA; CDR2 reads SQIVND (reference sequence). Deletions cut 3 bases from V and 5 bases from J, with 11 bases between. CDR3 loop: CASSMNRVNEQYF. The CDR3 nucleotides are TGTGCCAGTAGTATGAACAGGGTTAACGAGCAGTACTTC.

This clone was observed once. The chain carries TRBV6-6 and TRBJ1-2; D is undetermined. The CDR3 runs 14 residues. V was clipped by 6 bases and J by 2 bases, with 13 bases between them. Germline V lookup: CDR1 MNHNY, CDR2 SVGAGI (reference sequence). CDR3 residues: CASRATGGNYGYTF. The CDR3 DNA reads TGTGCCAGCAGGGCAACCGGCGGAAACTATGGCTACACCTTC.

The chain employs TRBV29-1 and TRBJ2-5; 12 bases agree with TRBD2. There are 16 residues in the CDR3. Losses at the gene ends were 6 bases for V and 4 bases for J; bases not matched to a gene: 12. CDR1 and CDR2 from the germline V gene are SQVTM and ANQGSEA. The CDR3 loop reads CSVLGGLAGPGETQYF. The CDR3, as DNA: TGCAGCGTGCTAGGGGGACTAGCGGGTCCGGGAGAGACCCAGTACTTC.

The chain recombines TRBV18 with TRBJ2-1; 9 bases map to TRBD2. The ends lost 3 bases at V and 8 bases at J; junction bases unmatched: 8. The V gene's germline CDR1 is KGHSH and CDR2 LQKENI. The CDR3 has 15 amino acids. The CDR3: CASSPRLAGLDEQFF. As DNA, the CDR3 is TGTGCCAGCTCACCTCGTCTAGCGGGACTGGATGAGCAGTTCTTC.

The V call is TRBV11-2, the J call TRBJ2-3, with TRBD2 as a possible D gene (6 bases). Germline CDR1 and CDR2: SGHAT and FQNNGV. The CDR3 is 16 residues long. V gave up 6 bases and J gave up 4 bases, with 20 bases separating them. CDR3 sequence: CASRLATSFRADTQYF. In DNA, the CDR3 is TGTGCCAGCAGACTAGCTACCTCCTTCAGGGCAGATACGCAGTATTTT. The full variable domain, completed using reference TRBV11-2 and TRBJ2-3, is EAGVAQSPRYKIIEKRQSVAFWCNPISGHATLYWYQQILGQGPKLLIQFQNNGVVDDSQLPKDRFSAERLKGVDSTLKIQPAKLEDSAVYLCASRLATSFRADTQYFGPGTRLTVL.

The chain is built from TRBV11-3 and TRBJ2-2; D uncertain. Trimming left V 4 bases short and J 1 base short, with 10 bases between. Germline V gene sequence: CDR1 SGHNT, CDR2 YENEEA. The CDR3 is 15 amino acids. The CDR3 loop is CASSSHSGNTGELFF. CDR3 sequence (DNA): TGTGCCAGCAGCTCCCACTCAGGGAACACCGGGGAGCTGTTTTTT. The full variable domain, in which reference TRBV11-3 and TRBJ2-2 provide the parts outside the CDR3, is EAGVVQSPRYKIIEKKQPVAFWCNPISGHNTLYWYLQNLGQGPELLIRYENEEAVDDSQLPKDRFSAERLKGVDSTLKIQPAELGDSAVYLCASSSHSGNTGELFFGEGSRLTVL.

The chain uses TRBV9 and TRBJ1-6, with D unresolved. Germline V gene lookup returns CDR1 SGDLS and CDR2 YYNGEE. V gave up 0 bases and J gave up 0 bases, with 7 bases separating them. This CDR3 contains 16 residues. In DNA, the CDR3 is TGTGCCAGCAGCGTAGACTCCAGCTCCTATAATTCACCCCTCCACTTT. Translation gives CASSVDSSSYNSPLHF.

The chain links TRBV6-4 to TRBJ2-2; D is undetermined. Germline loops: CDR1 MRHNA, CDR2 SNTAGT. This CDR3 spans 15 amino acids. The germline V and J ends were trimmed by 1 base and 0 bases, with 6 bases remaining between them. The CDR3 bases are TGTGCCAGCAGTGACTTCATAACGAACACCGGGGAGCTGTTTTTT. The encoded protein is CASSDFITNTGELFF.

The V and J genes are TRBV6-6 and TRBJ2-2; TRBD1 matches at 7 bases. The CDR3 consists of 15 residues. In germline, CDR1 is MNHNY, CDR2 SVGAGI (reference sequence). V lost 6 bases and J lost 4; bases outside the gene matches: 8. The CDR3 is CASSPDRAGTGELFF. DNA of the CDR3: TGTGCCAGCAGCCCAGACAGGGCGGGCACCGGGGAGCTGTTTTTT.

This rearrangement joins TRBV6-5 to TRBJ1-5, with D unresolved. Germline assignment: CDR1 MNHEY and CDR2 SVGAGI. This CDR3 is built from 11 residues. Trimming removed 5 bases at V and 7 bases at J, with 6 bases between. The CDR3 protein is CASSEYQPQHF. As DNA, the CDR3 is TGTGCCAGCAGTGAATACCAGCCCCAGCATTTT.

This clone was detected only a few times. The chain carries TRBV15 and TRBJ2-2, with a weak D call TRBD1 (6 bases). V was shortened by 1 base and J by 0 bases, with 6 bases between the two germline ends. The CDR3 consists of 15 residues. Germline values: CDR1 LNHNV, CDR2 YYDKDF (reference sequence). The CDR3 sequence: CATSRGDTNTGELFF. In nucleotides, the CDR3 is TGTGCCACCAGCAGAGGGGACACGAACACCGGGGAGCTGTTTTTT.

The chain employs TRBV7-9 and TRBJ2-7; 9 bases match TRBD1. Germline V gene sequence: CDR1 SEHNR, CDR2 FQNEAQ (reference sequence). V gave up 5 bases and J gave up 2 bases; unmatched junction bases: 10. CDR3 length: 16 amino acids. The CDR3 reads CASSPGTGQGTYEQYF. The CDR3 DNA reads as TGTGCCAGCAGCCCTGGAACGGGACAGGGAACCTACGAGCAGTACTTC.

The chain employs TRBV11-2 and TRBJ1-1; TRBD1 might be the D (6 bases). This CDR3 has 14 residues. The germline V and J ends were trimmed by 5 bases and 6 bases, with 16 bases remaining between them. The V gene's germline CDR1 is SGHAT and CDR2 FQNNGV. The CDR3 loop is CASSPRGPRPEAFF. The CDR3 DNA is TGTGCCAGCAGCCCCAGGGGTCCCCGCCCTGAAGCTTTCTTT.